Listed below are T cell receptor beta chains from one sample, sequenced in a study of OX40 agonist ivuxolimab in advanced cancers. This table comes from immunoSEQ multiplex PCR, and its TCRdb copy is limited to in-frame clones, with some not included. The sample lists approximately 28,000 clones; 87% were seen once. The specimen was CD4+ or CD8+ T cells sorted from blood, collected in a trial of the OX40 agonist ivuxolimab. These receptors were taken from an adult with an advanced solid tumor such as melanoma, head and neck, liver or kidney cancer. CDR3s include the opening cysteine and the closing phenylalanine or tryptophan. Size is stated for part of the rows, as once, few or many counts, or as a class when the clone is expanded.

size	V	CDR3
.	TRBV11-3	CASSLARDSYEQYF
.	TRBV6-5	CASQQGANYGYTF
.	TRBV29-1	CSVVAGALSGELFF
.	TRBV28	CASSPFRRASGRYEQYF
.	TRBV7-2	CASSLVGGGGSTYNEQFF
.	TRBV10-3	CAISEGLAGGPSTDTQYF
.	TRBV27	CASSFSAPETSGDEQFF
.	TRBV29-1	CSVDRDRGEQYF
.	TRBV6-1	CASSEVGIGTQYF
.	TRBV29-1	CSVGLAGDYEQYF
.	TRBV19	CASSTGSGQNTEAFF
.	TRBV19	CASSMTRAFDTQYF
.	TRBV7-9	CASSLGRGYEQYF
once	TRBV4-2	CASSRQLQGAHGYTF
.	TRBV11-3	CASSLGWESGADTQYF
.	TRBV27	CASNREGTGELFF
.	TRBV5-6	CASSPDSRWGGYTF
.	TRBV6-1	CASSETMGVGGYTF
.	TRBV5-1	CASSTATGAQETQYF
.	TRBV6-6	CASSYSMAASEAFF
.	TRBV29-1	CSVGETGIETQYF
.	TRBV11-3	CASSLSLPLTGAGANVLTF